Shown below are 7 T cell receptor beta chains from a single sample sequenced in a study of metastatic and nonmetastatic thyroid tumors. TCRdb reprocessed the PCR reads via MiXCR. The table has 12,000 or so clones, approximately 29% seen once. Each patient came to thyroid surgery without any prior treatment (of any kind). The sequenced sample consisted of tumor tissue. The receptors shown here come from a female donor with papillary thyroid cancer or a benign thyroid nodule (not recorded which). Some clones in this sample may be carry-over from other donors' samples.

Within the sample, this clone is medium-sized. The chain joins TRBV6-6 to TRBJ2-3; D is perhaps TRBD1 or TRBD2 (5 bases each). In germline, CDR1 is MNHNY, CDR2 SVGAGI (reference sequence). This CDR3 has 16 residues. Trimming took off 2 bases at V and 4 bases at J, with 16 bases between the two ends. CDR3 sequence: CASSYLAGFRADTQYF. The CDR3 DNA is TGTGCCAGCAGTTACCTAGCAGGGTTCCGAGCAGATACGCAGTATTTT.

The chain recombines TRBV11-2 with TRBJ2-7; D tentatively reads TRBD1 or TRBD2 (5 bases each). This CDR3 contains 16 residues. Looked up from germline, CDR1 is SGHAT and CDR2 is FQNNGV. V lost 5 bases and J lost 6, with 23 bases in between. CDR3 in amino acids: CASSQLGEGMTREQYF. The DNA of the CDR3 is TGTGCCAGCAGCCAGCTCGGTGAGGGGATGACCCGCGAGCAGTACTTC.

This clone was counted between two and nine times. The V gene is TRBV5-1, the J gene TRBJ1-1; possible D gene TRBD1, 6 bases. Trimming removed 2 bases from V and 1 base from J, with 6 bases in between. The CDR3 runs 13 residues. CDR1 and CDR2 from the germline V gene are SGHRS and YFSETQ. The chain's CDR3 is CASSFRGNTEAFF. The DNA of the CDR3 is TGCGCCAGCAGCTTCAGGGGGAACACTGAAGCTTTCTTT.

This chain joins TRBV30 and TRBJ2-7, with unresolved D. The V gene lost 5 bases and the J gene lost 2 bases, with 10 bases spanning the gap. The CDR3 totals 12 residues. From germline, CDR1 is GTSNPN and CDR2 SVGIG (reference sequence). CDR3 DNA: TGTGCCTGGTGGGTTCCCACCTACGAGCAGTACTTC. It encodes CAWWVPTYEQYF.

The chain employs TRBV7-2 and TRBJ1-2; 8 bases align to TRBD1. V was clipped by 1 base and J by 8 bases; unmatched bases: 9. The CDR3 loop spans 15 amino acids. CDR1 SGHTA and CDR2 FQGNSA come from the germline V gene. Here the CDR3 reads CASSLGGQALGGYTF. In DNA, the CDR3 is TGTGCCAGCAGCTTAGGGGGACAGGCTTTAGGCGGCTACACCTTC.

This clone was detected many times. This chain links TRBV5-5 with TRBJ1-4; 11 bases match TRBD1. The germline V gene encodes CDR1 SGHKS and CDR2 YYEKEE (reference sequence). Trimming removed 5 bases from V and 8 bases from J; junction bases left unmatched: 8. The CDR3 consists of 15 residues. CDR3 nucleotide sequence: TGTGCCAGCAGACGAGGGACAGGGGGTTACGAAAAACTGTTTTTT. Its protein is CASRRGTGGYEKLFF.

This clone is medium-sized within its sample. This specimen includes other DNA sequences encoding the same CDR3. The rearrangement uses TRBV12-3 or TRBV12-4 and TRBJ1-2; no definite D call. Deletions cut 5 bases from V and 7 bases from J, with 8 bases between. The CDR3 loop spans 11 amino acids. Here the CDR3 reads CASSSRGGYTF. The DNA of the CDR3 is TGTGCCAGCAGTAGCCGGGGTGGCTACACCTTC.